This entry lists 24 T cell receptor beta chains sequenced from one sample in a study of T cells after yellow fever vaccination. Each CDR3 protein is one row after TCRdb ran MiXCR on the 5' RACE reads. The sample consists of around 320,000 distinct CDR3 sequences, approximately 12% of them appearing once. Sequencing used CD4+ T cells sorted from PBMCs, obtained 45 days after the yellow fever booster vaccination. Every receptor here comes from a man aged 18-30 years who received the YFV17D yellow fever vaccine.

This clonotype was recorded a few times. The chain couples TRBV5-1 to TRBJ2-5; 7 nucleotides match TRBD1. CDR1 and CDR2 from the germline V gene are SGHRS and YFSETQ. V was clipped by 2 bases and J by 5 bases; unmatched bases: 15. This CDR3 region has 17 residues. CDR3 sequence (DNA): TGCGCCAGCAGCTTAAAGACCACAGGGACAGTAACGGAGACCCAGTACTTC. Its translation is CASSLKTTGTVTETQYF.

With regard to this clonotype: An end of the junction does not agree with germline; a read error may underlie this. The chain joins TRBV29-1 to TRBJ2-7; the D gene is possibly TRBD1 (6 bases). The CDR3 extends over 12 amino acids. CDR1 is SQVTM and CDR2 is ANQGSEA in the germline V gene. In DNA, the CDR3 is TGCAGCGCTCGCAGGGGATCCTACGAGCAGGACTTC. Translated, it gives CSARRGSYEQDF.

DNA for the CDR3: TGTGCCATCAGTTTCGCGGGACAGAGAACAGATACGCAGTATTTT. Amino acid sequence: CAISFAGQRTDTQYF. The chain couples TRBV10-3 to TRBJ2-3, with D perhaps TRBD1 (7 bases). Germline V gene data show CDR1 as ENHRY and CDR2 as SYGVKD. With 5 bases removed from V and 3 bases from J, the gap between germline ends came to 15 bases. This CDR3 is 15 amino acids long.

A few counts support this clonotype. The chain couples TRBV24-1 to TRBJ1-2, with D possibly matching TRBD1 (5 bases). Trimming removed 1 base at V and 8 bases at J, with 19 bases between. Germline loops: CDR1 KGHDR, CDR2 SFDVKD. The length of the CDR3 is 16 residues. DNA for the CDR3: TGTGCCACCAGTGATTTAAAAAAGGGACCGCCAAGGGGCTACACCTTC. This encodes CATSDLKKGPPRGYTF.

This clonotype was seen more than once but under ten times. This chain uses TRBV5-1 with TRBJ1-1, with D tentatively TRBD1 (5 bases). The CDR3 runs to 15 residues. CDR1 and CDR2 (germline): SGHRS, YFSETQ. Trimming left V 4 bases short and J 0 bases short, with 13 bases between. CDR3 nucleotide sequence: TGCGCCAGCAGCGACATTTGGGGGTTGAACACTGAAGCTTTCTTT. It yields the protein CASSDIWGLNTEAFF.

This clonotype was recorded a few times. The J gene is TRBJ1-1, the V gene TRBV12-3 or TRBV12-4, with D possibly being TRBD1 (6 bases). This CDR3 has 14 residues. V lost 5 bases, J lost 6 bases, and 16 bases lay in between. DNA of the CDR3: TGTGCCAGCAGTCTCGCGGGGGCCCCTCCTGAAGCTTTCTTT. Protein product: CASSLAGAPPEAFF.

This clonotype was counted many times. This sequence joins TRBV12-3 or TRBV12-4 and TRBJ1-3, with D hard to call. The CDR3 has 12 amino acids. V lost 8 bases and J 1 base, leaving 6 bases between the germline ends. In DNA form, the CDR3 reads TGTGCCAGCGGGAGGTCTGGAAACACCATATATTTT. Translating it yields CASGRSGNTIYF.

V is TRBV6-5 and J is TRBJ1-2; TRBD1 agrees at 12 bases. The CDR3 spans 17 residues. Germline values: CDR1 MNHEY, CDR2 SVGAGI. V trimming: 1 base; J trimming: 4 bases; junction bases outside the gene matches: 7. In DNA form, the CDR3 reads TGTGCCAGCAGTTACTGGGGGACAGGGGGCGAAACCTATGGCTACACCTTC. It yields the protein CASSYWGTGGETYGYTF.

This clonotype was detected only a few times. The CDR3 protein is CASSQDLQKNTEAFF. CDR3 sequence (DNA): TGCGCCAGCAGCCAAGATTTACAGAAGAACACTGAAGCTTTCTTT. J is TRBJ1-1 and V is TRBV4-3, with D hard to call. V lost 0 bases and J 1 base, leaving 9 bases between the germline ends. The CDR3 totals 15 residues. CDR1 is LGHNA and CDR2 is YSLEER in the germline V gene.

Only a few counts were recorded for this clonotype. This sequence joins TRBV4-1 and TRBJ2-2; D unclear. The CDR3 consists of 11 residues. Germline V CDR1 and CDR2: MGHRA, YSYEKL. Trimming took 6 bases from V and 8 from J, leaving 7 bases between them. As DNA, the CDR3 is TGCGCCAGCAGGAAAGGGGGGGAGCTGTTTTTT. Its translation is CASRKGGELFF.

This clonotype was detected ten times or more. The gene calls are TRBV7-2 and TRBJ1-1, with D tentatively TRBD1 (5 bases). The CDR3 runs 12 residues. The V end was cut by 3 bases, the J end by 10 bases, with 12 bases between. In germline, CDR1 is SGHTA, CDR2 FQGNSA. CDR3 region: CASSFLGDGAFF. The CDR3 DNA reads TGTGCCAGCAGCTTTTTAGGGGATGGAGCTTTCTTT.

The sample holds many counts of this clonotype. The gene calls are TRBV19 and TRBJ1-5; D is undetermined. This CDR3 region has 12 residues. Germline V gene lookup returns CDR1 LNHDA and CDR2 SQIVND (reference sequence). Trimming took off 9 bases at V and 0 bases at J, with 6 bases between the two ends. The CDR3 nucleotides read TGTGCCAGCGGTTATAGCAATCAGCCCCAGCATTTT. Its protein is CASGYSNQPQHF.

This chain uses TRBV25-1 with TRBJ2-3; D assignment may be TRBD1 or TRBD2 (5 bases each). The germline CDR1 and CDR2 sequences are MGHDK and SYGVNS. Trimming took 10 bases from V and 8 from J, leaving 22 bases between them. The length of the CDR3 is 14 residues. DNA of the CDR3: TGTGCCACTGGACATACGGTTACTGGGGGTACGCAGTATTTT. Its translation is CATGHTVTGGTQYF.

This clonotype was counted a few times. This chain connects TRBV19 to TRBJ1-2; D ambiguous. The CDR3 totals 18 residues. The V end was cut by 0 bases, the J end by 3 bases, with 20 bases between. Germline CDR1 and CDR2: LNHDA and SQIVND (reference sequence). CDR3 in amino acids: CASSIDNHRTKYYYGYTF. The CDR3 DNA sequence: TGTGCCAGTAGTATAGATAACCACAGAACGAAGTATTACTATGGCTACACCTTC.

This clonotype has more than one count but fewer than ten. One end of the junction does not line up with germline, which may come from a read error. The chain carries TRBV7-2 and TRBJ2-1; 8 bases map to TRBD2. Germline V lookup: CDR1 SGHTA, CDR2 FQGNSA. This CDR3 is 16 amino acids long. The chain's CDR3 is CASSPLHAGGTNEQLF. The CDR3 DNA reads TGTGCCAGCAGCCCTCTCCACGCGGGGGGCACAAATGAGCAGTTATTC.

This clonotype was observed a handful of times. V is TRBV7-2 and J is TRBJ1-5; maybe TRBD1 (6 bases). The V gene's germline CDR1 is SGHTA and CDR2 FQGNSA. The CDR3 is 14 residues long. Deletions cut 3 bases from V and 5 bases from J, with 11 bases between. The CDR3 region is CASSLGGHYQPQHF. CDR3 sequence (DNA): TGTGCCAGCAGCTTGGGGGGGCATTATCAGCCCCAGCATTTT.

This clonotype was observed a few times. The rearrangement joins TRBV21-1 to TRBJ2-7. TRBV21-1 is marked as a pseudogene. The CDR3 is 15 amino acids. CDR3 sequence reads: CASSKFPRLTYEQYV. CDR3 DNA sequence: TGTGCCAGCAGCAAATTTCCGAGGCTCACCTACGAGCAGTACGTC.

Only a few counts were recorded for this clonotype. The chain joins TRBV4-3 to TRBJ1-5, with D unclear. Trimming took 5 bases from V and 6 from J, leaving 17 bases between them. The germline gives CDR1 LGHNA, CDR2 YSLEER. There are 15 residues in the CDR3. This CDR3 is CASSSTHSTVQPQHF. The CDR3 region has the DNA TGCGCCAGCAGCTCGACCCATTCCACGGTTCAGCCCCAGCATTTT.

J is TRBJ2-2 and V is TRBV19; D is ambiguous. V gave up 3 bases and J gave up 3 bases, with 5 bases separating them. The V gene's germline CDR1 is LNHDA and CDR2 SQIVND (reference sequence). The CDR3 is made up of 13 amino acids. CDR3 loop: CASSMIHTGELFF. DNA of the CDR3: TGTGCCAGTAGTATGATTCACACCGGGGAGCTGTTTTTT.

The V gene is TRBV29-1, the J gene TRBJ2-1; the match to TRBD1 covers 10 bases. The length of the CDR3 is 14 residues. Germline CDR1 SQVTM, CDR2 ANQGSEA. With 7 bases clipped from V and 2 bases from J, the junction kept 5 bases outside the gene matches. The CDR3: CSGRTGGTYNEQFF. The CDR3 DNA sequence: TGCAGCGGCCGGACAGGGGGGACCTACAATGAGCAGTTCTTC.

The chain employs TRBV28 and TRBJ1-3; a possible D gene is TRBD1 (5 bases). Per germline, CDR1 MDHEN and CDR2 SYDVKM. Trimming stripped 2 bases from V and 4 bases from J, with 9 bases between. The CDR3 covers 14 residues. The CDR3 sequence: CASSLQDTGNTIYF. CDR3 bases: TGTGCCAGCAGTTTACAGGACACCGGAAACACCATATATTTT.

This clonotype was picked up many times. The chain recombines TRBV24-1 with TRBJ2-3, with D hard to call. The V gene lost 3 bases and the J gene lost 4 bases, with 7 bases spanning the gap. The CDR3 spans 13 residues. CDR1 is KGHDR, CDR2 SFDVKD, per germline. CDR3 residues: CATSDDASDTQYF. The CDR3 DNA is TGTGCCACCAGTGATGACGCCTCAGATACGCAGTATTTT.

This clonotype was found many times. The J gene is TRBJ1-6, the V gene TRBV19; D gene ambiguous. The CDR3 extends over 18 amino acids. Looked up from germline, CDR1 is LNHDA and CDR2 is SQIVND (reference sequence). V was shortened by 5 bases and J by 4 bases, with 21 bases between the two germline ends. CDR3 sequence: CASSGPSWEGLYNSPLHF. In nucleotides, the CDR3 is TGTGCCAGTAGTGGCCCCTCTTGGGAAGGGCTTTATAATTCACCCCTCCACTTT.

In this sample, this clonotype turned up a few times. The chain's CDR3 is CATSRDRQGAGELFF. CDR3 sequence (DNA): TGTGCCACCAGCAGAGACAGGCAGGGGGCCGGGGAGCTGTTTTTT. The V call is TRBV15, the J call TRBJ2-2; 7 positions match TRBD1. The germline V gene encodes CDR1 LNHNV and CDR2 YYDKDF (reference sequence). CDR3 length: 15 amino acids. J was trimmed by 6 bases and V by 0 bases; bases with no gene match: 4.